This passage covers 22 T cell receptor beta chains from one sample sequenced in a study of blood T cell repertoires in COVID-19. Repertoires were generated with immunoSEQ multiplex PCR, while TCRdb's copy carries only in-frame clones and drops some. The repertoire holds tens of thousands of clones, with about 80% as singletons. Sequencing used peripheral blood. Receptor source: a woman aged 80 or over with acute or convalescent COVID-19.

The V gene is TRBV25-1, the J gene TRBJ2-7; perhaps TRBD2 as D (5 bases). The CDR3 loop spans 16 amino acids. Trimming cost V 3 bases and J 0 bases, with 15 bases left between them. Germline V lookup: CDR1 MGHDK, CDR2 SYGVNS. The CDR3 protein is CASSDWHSGVSYEQYF. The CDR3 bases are TGTGCCAGCAGTGATTGGCACTCCGGGGTCTCCTACGAGCAGTACTTC.

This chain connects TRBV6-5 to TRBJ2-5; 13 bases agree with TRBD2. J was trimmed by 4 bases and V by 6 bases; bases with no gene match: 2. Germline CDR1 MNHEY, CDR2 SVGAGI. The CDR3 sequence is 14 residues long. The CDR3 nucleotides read TGTGCCAGCAGCGGACTAGCGGGAGTAGAGACCCAGTACTTC. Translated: CASSGLAGVETQYF.

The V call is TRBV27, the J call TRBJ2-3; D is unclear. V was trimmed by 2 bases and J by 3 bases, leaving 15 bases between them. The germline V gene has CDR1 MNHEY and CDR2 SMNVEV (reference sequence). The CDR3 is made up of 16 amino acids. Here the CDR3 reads CASSLSPLPRTDTQYF. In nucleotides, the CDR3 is TGTGCCAGCAGTTTAAGCCCCTTGCCCCGAACAGATACGCAGTATTTT.

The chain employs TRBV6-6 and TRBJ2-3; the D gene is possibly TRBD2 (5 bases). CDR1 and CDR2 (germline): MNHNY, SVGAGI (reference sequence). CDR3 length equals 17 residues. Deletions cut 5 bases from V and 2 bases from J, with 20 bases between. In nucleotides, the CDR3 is TGTGCCAGCAGTCGGACGAGGGCTACGACGACCACAGATACGCAGTATTTT. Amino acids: CASSRTRATTTTDTQYF.

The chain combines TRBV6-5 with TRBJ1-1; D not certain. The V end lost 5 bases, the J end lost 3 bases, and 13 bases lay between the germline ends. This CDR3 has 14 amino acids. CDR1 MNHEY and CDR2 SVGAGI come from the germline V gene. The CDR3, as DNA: TGTGCCAGCAGTCTAAGACCGACTGACACTGAAGCTTTCTTT. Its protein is CASSLRPTDTEAFF.

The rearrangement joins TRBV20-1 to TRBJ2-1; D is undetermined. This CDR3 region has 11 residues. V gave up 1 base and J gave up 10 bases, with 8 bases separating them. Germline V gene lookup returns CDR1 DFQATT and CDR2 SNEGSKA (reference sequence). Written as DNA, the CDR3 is TGCAGTGCTAGAGGTGAGAAGGAGCAGTTCTTC. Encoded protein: CSARGEKEQFF.

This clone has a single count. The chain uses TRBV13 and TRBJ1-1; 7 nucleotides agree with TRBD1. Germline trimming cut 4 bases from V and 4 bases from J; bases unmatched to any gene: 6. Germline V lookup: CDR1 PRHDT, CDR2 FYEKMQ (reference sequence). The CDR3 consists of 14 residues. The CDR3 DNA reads TGTGCCAGCAGCTATAAATCAGGGGGCACTGAAGCTTTCTTT. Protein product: CASSYKSGGTEAFF.

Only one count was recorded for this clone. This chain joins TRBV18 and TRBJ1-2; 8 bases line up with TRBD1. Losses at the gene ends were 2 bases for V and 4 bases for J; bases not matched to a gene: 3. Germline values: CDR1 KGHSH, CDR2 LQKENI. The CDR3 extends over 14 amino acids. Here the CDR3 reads CASSPTGGVYGYTF. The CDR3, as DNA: TGTGCCAGCTCACCAACAGGGGGGGTCTATGGCTACACCTTC.

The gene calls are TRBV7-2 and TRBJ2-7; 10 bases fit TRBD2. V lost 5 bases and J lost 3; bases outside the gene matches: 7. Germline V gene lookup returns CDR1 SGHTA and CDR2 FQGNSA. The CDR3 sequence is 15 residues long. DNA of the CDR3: TGTGCCAGCAGCCCAGGACTAGCGGCGATCTACGAGCAGTACTTC. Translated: CASSPGLAAIYEQYF.

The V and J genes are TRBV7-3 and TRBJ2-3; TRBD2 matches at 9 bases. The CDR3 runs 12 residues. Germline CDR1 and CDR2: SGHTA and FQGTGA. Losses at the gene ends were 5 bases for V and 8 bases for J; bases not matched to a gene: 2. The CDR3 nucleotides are TGTGCCAGCAGCGATAGCGGGGGTACGCAGTATTTT. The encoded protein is CASSDSGGTQYF. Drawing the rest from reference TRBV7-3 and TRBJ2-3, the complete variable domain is GAGVSQTPSNKVTEKGKYVELRCDPISGHTALYWYRQSLGQGPEFLIYFQGTGAADDSGLPNDRFFAVRPEGSVSTLKIQRTERGDSAVYLCASSDSGGTQYFGPGTRLTVL.

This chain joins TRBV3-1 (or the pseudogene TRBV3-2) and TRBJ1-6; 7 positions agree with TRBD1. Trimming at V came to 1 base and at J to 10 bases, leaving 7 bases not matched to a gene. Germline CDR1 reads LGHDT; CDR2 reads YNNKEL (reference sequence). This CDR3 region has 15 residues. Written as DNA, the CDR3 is TGTGCCAGCAGCCAAGTTGTAGGGGGCTTCTCACCCCTCCACTTT. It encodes CASSQVVGGFSPLHF.

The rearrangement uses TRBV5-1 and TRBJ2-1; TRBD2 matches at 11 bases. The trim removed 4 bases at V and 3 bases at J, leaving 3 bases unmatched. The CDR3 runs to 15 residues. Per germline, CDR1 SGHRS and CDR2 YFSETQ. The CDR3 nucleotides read TGCGCCAGCAGCCTAACTAGCGGGAGCTACAATGAGCAGTTCTTC. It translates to CASSLTSGSYNEQFF.

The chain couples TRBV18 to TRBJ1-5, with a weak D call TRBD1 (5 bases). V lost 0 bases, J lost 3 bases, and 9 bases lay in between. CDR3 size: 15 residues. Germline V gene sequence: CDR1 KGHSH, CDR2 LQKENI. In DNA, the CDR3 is TGTGCCAGCTCACCACCGGGAGGGGCCAATCAGCCCCAGCATTTT. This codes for CASSPPGGANQPQHF.

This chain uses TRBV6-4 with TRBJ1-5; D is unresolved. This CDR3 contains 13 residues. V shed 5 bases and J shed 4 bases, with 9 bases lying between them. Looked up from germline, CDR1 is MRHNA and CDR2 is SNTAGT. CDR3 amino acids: CASSLEANQPQHF. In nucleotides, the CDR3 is TGTGCCAGCAGTCTTGAAGCGAATCAGCCCCAGCATTTT.

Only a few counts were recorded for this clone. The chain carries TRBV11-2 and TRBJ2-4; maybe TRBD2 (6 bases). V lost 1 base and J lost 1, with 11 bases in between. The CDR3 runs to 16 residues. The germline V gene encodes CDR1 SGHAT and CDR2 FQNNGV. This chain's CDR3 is CASSLGGDFAKNIQYF. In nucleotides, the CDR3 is TGTGCCAGCAGCTTAGGCGGGGACTTTGCCAAAAACATTCAGTACTTC.

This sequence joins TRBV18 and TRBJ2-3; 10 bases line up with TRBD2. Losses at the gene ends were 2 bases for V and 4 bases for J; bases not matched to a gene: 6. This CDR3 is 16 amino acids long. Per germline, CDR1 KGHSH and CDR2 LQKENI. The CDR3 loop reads CASSPAAAGGPDTQYF. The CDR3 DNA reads TGTGCCAGCTCACCAGCTGCAGCGGGAGGGCCAGATACGCAGTATTTT.

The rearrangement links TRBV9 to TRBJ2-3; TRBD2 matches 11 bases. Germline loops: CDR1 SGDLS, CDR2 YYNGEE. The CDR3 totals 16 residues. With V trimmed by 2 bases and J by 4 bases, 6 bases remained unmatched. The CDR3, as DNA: TGTGCCAGCAGCGTGCGACTAGCGGGGAGGCCAGATACGCAGTATTTT. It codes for CASSVRLAGRPDTQYF.

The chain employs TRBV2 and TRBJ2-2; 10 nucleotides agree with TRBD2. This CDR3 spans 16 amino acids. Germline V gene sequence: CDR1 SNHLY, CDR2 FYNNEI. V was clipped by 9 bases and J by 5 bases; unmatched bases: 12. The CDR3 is CASVGLAGVSTGELFF. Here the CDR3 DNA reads TGTGCCAGTGTAGGCCTAGCGGGAGTTTCGACCGGGGAGCTGTTTTTT.

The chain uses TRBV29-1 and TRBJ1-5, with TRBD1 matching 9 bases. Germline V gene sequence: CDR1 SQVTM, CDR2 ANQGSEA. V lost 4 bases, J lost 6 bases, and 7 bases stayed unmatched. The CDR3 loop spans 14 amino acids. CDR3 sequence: CSVATTGGTQPQHF. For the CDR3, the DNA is TGCAGCGTTGCTACTACAGGGGGCACTCAGCCCCAGCATTTT.

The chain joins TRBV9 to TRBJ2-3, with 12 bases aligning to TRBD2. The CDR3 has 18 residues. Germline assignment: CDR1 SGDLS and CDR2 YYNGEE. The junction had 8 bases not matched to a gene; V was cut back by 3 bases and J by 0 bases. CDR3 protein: CASSASGTSGLSTDTQYF. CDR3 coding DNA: TGTGCCAGCAGCGCATCCGGGACTAGCGGGCTTAGCACAGATACGCAGTATTTT.

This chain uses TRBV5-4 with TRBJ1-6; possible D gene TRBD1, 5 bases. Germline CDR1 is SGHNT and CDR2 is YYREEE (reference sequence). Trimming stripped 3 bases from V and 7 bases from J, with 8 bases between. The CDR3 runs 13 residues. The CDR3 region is CASSSGRNSPLHF. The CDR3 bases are TGTGCCAGCAGCTCAGGGAGGAATTCACCCCTCCACTTT. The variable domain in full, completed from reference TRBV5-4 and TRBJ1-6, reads ETGVTQSPTHLIKTRGQQVTLRCSSQSGHNTVSWYQQALGQGPQFIFQYYREEENGRGNFPPRFSGLQFPNYSSELNVNALELDDSALYLCASSSGRNSPLHFGNGTRLTVT.

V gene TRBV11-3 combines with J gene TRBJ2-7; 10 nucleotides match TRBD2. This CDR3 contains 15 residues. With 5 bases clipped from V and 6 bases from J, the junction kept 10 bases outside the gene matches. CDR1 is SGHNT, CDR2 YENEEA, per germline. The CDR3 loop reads CASSKNLAGAGEQYF. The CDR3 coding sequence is TGTGCCAGCAGCAAGAATCTAGCGGGAGCGGGCGAGCAGTACTTC.